This TCR beta chain was sequenced for a study of OX40 agonist ivuxolimab in advanced cancers. Across the study: Administration of intravenous ivuxolimab to patients occurred every 2 weeks at 0.01 to 10 mg/kg. A mean age of roughly 62 years, range about 20 to 79, was recorded, and about 83% were male. Whole-study results and caveats: The expanded peripheral T cells' antigen specificity was not determined.

Profiling relied on immunoSEQ multiplex PCR, and the TCRdb table lists in-frame clones only, not all of them. The sample lists 60,000 to 75,000 clones, around 82% seen once, with approximately 8.7% in the top ten. Turning to this clone: Its target is unknown.

The sequence derives from an adult with an advanced solid tumor such as melanoma, head and neck, liver or kidney cancer. The sample was CD4+ or CD8+ T cells sorted from blood, taken in a trial of the OX40 agonist ivuxolimab.

The CDR3 DNA sequence: TGCGCCAGCAGCTTGAGTGGGTCAAATCAGCCCCAGCATTTT. It encodes CASSLSGSNQPQHF. The V and J genes are TRBV5-1 and TRBJ1-5; D remains unclear. This CDR3 is 14 amino acids long. V lost 1 base, J lost 4 bases, and 9 bases lay in between. The V gene's germline CDR1 is SGHRS and CDR2 YFSETQ.